The 30 T cell receptor beta chains listed next were all sequenced from one sample in a study of early T cells in non-severe SARS-CoV-2 infection. MiXCR was run by TCRdb on the 5' RACE reads, yielding one entry per CDR3 protein. In the table there are about 110,000 distinct CDR3 sequences, 9.5% to 13% of which are singletons. The specimen was whole blood. The source is an adult who was a healthcare worker with PCR-confirmed SARS-CoV-2 infection or an uninfected control (not recorded which).

This chain links TRBV19 with TRBJ2-1; the match to TRBD2 covers 8 bases. CDR1 and CDR2 (germline): LNHDA, SQIVND (reference sequence). V lost 2 bases, J lost 3 bases, and 3 bases stayed unmatched. The CDR3 extends over 15 amino acids. Written as DNA, the CDR3 is TGTGCCAGTAGTATATCTAGCGGGTACTACAATGAGCAGTTCTTC. This encodes CASSISSGYYNEQFF. Combining the CDR3 with reference TRBV19 and TRBJ2-1 gives the whole variable domain DGGITQSPKYLFRKEGQNVTLSCEQNLNHDAMYWYRQDPGQGLRLIYYSQIVNDFQKGDIAEGYSVSREKKESFPLTVTSAQKNPTAFYLCASSISSGYYNEQFFGPGTRLTVL.

Many counts were recorded for this clonotype. The chain combines TRBV20-1 with TRBJ2-7; 10 nucleotides align to TRBD1. Germline V CDR1 and CDR2: DFQATT, SNEGSKA (reference sequence). The CDR3 sequence is 14 residues long. V lost 6 bases to trimming and J lost 2 bases; unmatched junction nucleotides: 7. CDR3 sequence reads: CSAEAGQGTYEQYF. In DNA, the CDR3 is TGCAGTGCCGAGGCGGGACAGGGGACCTACGAGCAGTACTTC.

This clonotype has more than one count but fewer than ten. The genes are TRBV20-1 and TRBJ1-5; TRBD1 matches 12 bases. Germline V gene data show CDR1 as DFQATT and CDR2 as SNEGSKA (reference sequence). CDR3 length: 18 amino acids. J lost 7 bases, V lost 3 bases, and 16 bases had no gene match. The CDR3, as DNA: TGCAGTGCTAGGGAGACTACGTCGGGACAGGGGGCTTGGCAGCCCCAGCATTTT. Amino acid sequence: CSARETTSGQGAWQPQHF.

This clonotype came up many times. The V call is TRBV6-6, the J call TRBJ2-7; D is perhaps TRBD1 (6 bases). The CDR3 extends over 13 amino acids. Trimming shortened V by 5 bases and J by 2 bases, and 10 bases separated the two germline ends. Germline CDR1 MNHNY, CDR2 SVGAGI (reference sequence). The CDR3 region has the DNA TGTGCCAGCAGTCACAGGGTCGCCTACGAGCAGTACTTC. Residues: CASSHRVAYEQYF.

This clonotype appeared a few times. The chain links TRBV30 to TRBJ1-1; maybe TRBD1 (5 bases). Deletions cut 2 bases from V and 1 base from J, with 14 bases between. The CDR3 extends over 15 amino acids. Germline-derived CDR1 and CDR2 are GTSNPN and SVGIG (reference sequence). This chain's CDR3 is CAWSIWGVENTEAFF. The DNA for the CDR3 is TGTGCCTGGAGTATATGGGGCGTGGAGAACACTGAAGCTTTCTTT.

The table lists this clonotype with a few counts. The CDR3 here is CASSSGGTDTQYF. CDR3 nucleotide sequence: TGTGCCAGCAGTTCGGGGGGCACAGATACGCAGTATTTT. The chain employs TRBV28 and TRBJ2-3; D may be TRBD2 (6 bases). CDR1 and CDR2 (germline): MDHEN, SYDVKM. CDR3 length equals 13 residues. V was clipped by 4 bases and J by 1 base, with 6 bases between them.

The chain employs TRBV2 and TRBJ1-1; 7 nucleotides match TRBD1. This CDR3 is built from 16 residues. The junction had 8 bases not matched to a gene; V was cut back by 4 bases and J by 0 bases. CDR1 is SNHLY, CDR2 FYNNEI, per germline. CDR3: CASSVRDRPMNTEAFF. CDR3 DNA: TGTGCCAGCAGTGTACGGGACAGACCAATGAACACTGAAGCTTTCTTT.

This clonotype was detected a few times. The chain employs TRBV29-1 and TRBJ2-1; D is ambiguous. V was pared by 6 bases and J by 5 bases, with 14 bases between. CDR3 length equals 13 residues. Germline values: CDR1 SQVTM, CDR2 ANQGSEA. CDR3 residues: CSVLKGPHNEQFF. The CDR3 nucleotides are TGCAGCGTCTTGAAAGGGCCACACAATGAGCAGTTCTTC.

The chain recombines TRBV29-1 with TRBJ2-1; D unresolved. CDR1 is SQVTM and CDR2 is ANQGSEA in the germline V gene. The CDR3 is 11 amino acids. Trimming took off 7 bases at V and 6 bases at J, with 10 bases between the two ends. CDR3 loop: CSARPSNEQFF. CDR3 nucleotide sequence: TGCAGCGCCCGGCCCTCCAATGAGCAGTTCTTC.

This clonotype was recorded many times. The chain uses TRBV20-1 and TRBJ2-7, with D perhaps assigned TRBD1 or TRBD2 (5 bases each). The V gene's germline CDR1 is DFQATT and CDR2 SNEGSKA (reference sequence). The CDR3 consists of 14 residues. V was shortened by 3 bases and J by 0 bases, with 12 bases between the two germline ends. CDR3 protein: CSARGDGSSYEQYF. The CDR3 nucleotides are TGCAGTGCTAGGGGGGACGGCAGCTCCTACGAGCAGTACTTC.

The chain links TRBV20-1 to TRBJ1-4, with D maybe TRBD1 (6 bases). The CDR3 spans 14 residues. Trimming removed 4 bases at V and 7 bases at J, with 16 bases between. Germline V gives CDR1 DFQATT, CDR2 SNEGSKA (reference sequence). CDR3 amino acids: CSANGGDGTEKLFF. Here the CDR3 DNA reads TGCAGTGCTAACGGGGGCGATGGTACTGAAAAACTGTTTTTT.

This clonotype was found a few times. The chain employs TRBV5-1 and TRBJ1-1, with D unresolved. The CDR3 consists of 13 residues. V was trimmed by 2 bases and J by 1 base, leaving 6 bases between them. CDR1 and CDR2 (germline): SGHRS, YFSETQ. The CDR3 nucleotides are TGCGCCAGCAGCTTTATACAGAACACTGAAGCTTTCTTT. It yields the protein CASSFIQNTEAFF.

This clonotype occurred many times. A junction boundary mismatches the germline segment, possibly from a read error. The rearrangement uses TRBV10-3 and TRBJ2-7; tentatively, D is TRBD1 or TRBD2 (5 bases each). The CDR3 length is 14 residues. The germline V gene encodes CDR1 ENHRY and CDR2 SYGVKD. CDR3 bases: TGTGCCATCAGTGAGTTAGCCCTCCGGGACGGACCGTTTTTC. Amino acid sequence: CAISELALRDGPFF.

This clonotype occurred many times. This chain uses TRBV13 with TRBJ2-4; possibly TRBD1 or TRBD2 for D (5 bases each). CDR1 and CDR2 from the germline V gene are PRHDT and FYEKMQ (reference sequence). The length of the CDR3 is 15 residues. V was clipped by 4 bases and J by 3 bases, with 13 bases between them. The CDR3 nucleotides read TGTGCCAGCAGCTCAAGGGACGATAGCAAAAACATTCAGTACTTC. As protein: CASSSRDDSKNIQYF.

V gene TRBV29-1 combines with J gene TRBJ1-2; 7 bases line up with TRBD1. Per the germline V gene, CDR1 is SQVTM and CDR2 is ANQGSEA. J was trimmed by 12 bases and V by 0 bases; bases with no gene match: 4. The CDR3 has 11 residues. CDR3 sequence: CSVEDRGWNTF. The CDR3 DNA follows: TGCAGCGTTGAAGACAGGGGGTGGAACACCTTC.

This clonotype was found many times. The chain recombines TRBV6-5 with TRBJ1-6, with TRBD1 matching over 7 bases. Trimming took 4 bases from V and 13 from J; bases not matched to a gene: 13. CDR1 and CDR2 from the germline V gene are MNHEY and SVGAGI. This CDR3 has 15 amino acids. CDR3 DNA sequence: TGTGCCAGCAGTTTCGGACAGGTGGGAACTAGCCCCCTCCACTTT. This encodes CASSFGQVGTSPLHF.

The rearrangement uses TRBV20-1 and TRBJ2-3; TRBD2 matches at 11 bases. The CDR3 extends over 17 amino acids. CDR1 and CDR2 from the germline V gene are DFQATT and SNEGSKA (reference sequence). V shed 3 bases, J shed 3 bases, and the junction held 11 bases outside the gene matches. CDR3 sequence reads: CSASPFGTSGITDTQYF. CDR3 nucleotide sequence: TGCAGTGCTAGTCCGTTCGGGACTAGCGGAATAACAGATACGCAGTATTTT.

The table lists this clonotype with a few counts. The chain carries TRBV30 and TRBJ2-3; D remains ambiguous. The V end lost 5 bases, the J end lost 2 bases, and 14 bases lay between the germline ends. Germline CDR1 and CDR2: GTSNPN and SVGIG (reference sequence). CDR3 length equals 14 residues. The CDR3: CAWGTDPLTDTQYF. The CDR3 DNA follows: TGTGCCTGGGGTACCGACCCCCTCACAGATACGCAGTATTTT.

This clonotype was seen more than once but under ten times. V and J are TRBV7-3 and TRBJ2-1; the D is unclear. The CDR3 runs to 19 residues. The V end was cut by 1 base, the J end by 0 bases, with 19 bases between. The V gene's germline CDR1 is SGHTA and CDR2 FQGTGA. The CDR3 sequence: CASSLNPLLARSSYNEQFF. In nucleotides, the CDR3 is TGTGCCAGCAGCTTAAACCCGCTTTTGGCGCGAAGCTCCTACAATGAGCAGTTCTTC.

Many counts were recorded for this clonotype. This chain links TRBV29-1 with TRBJ2-2; D ambiguous. Trimming stripped 4 bases from V and 2 bases from J, with 17 bases between. Germline V gene lookup returns CDR1 SQVTM and CDR2 ANQGSEA. CDR3 length: 16 amino acids. CDR3 coding DNA: TGCAGCGTTGCTACGCAGGCCGGCGTCAACACCGGGGAGCTGTTTTTT. This encodes CSVATQAGVNTGELFF.

The chain combines TRBV12-3 or TRBV12-4 with TRBJ2-7, with 8 bases identical to TRBD1. After removal of 6 bases from V and 3 bases from J, the junction contained 16 bases not matched to a gene. There are 17 residues in the CDR3. The CDR3 spells CASSWGFPGQAIYEQYF. The CDR3 region has the DNA TGTGCCAGCAGCTGGGGGTTTCCGGGACAGGCAATCTACGAGCAGTACTTC.

This clonotype was picked up many times. V gene TRBV5-6 combines with J gene TRBJ1-3; D call uncertain. The CDR3 runs 11 residues. V dropped 0 bases and J dropped 8 bases, with 3 bases sitting between them. Per germline, CDR1 SGHDT and CDR2 YYEEEE. CDR3 nucleotide sequence: TGTGCCAGCAGCTTGGATGACACCATATATTTT. Protein product: CASSLDDTIYF.

The table lists this clonotype with many counts. The rearrangement links TRBV6-6 to TRBJ2-7, with 8 bases aligning to TRBD2. The CDR3 sequence is 13 residues long. The V and J ends lost 7 bases and 5 bases, in that order; junction bases with no gene match: 7. Germline values: CDR1 MNHNY, CDR2 SVGAGI (reference sequence). CDR3 protein: CASTPGGANEQYF. As DNA, the CDR3 is TGTGCCAGCACCCCCGGGGGGGCGAACGAGCAGTACTTC.

This clonotype was observed a handful of times. This chain links TRBV11-2 with TRBJ2-7; D remains ambiguous. Germline CDR1 and CDR2: SGHAT and FQNNGV. This CDR3 contains 13 residues. V dropped 6 bases and J dropped 1 base, with 10 bases sitting between them. The CDR3 loop is CASSRQKSYEQYF. CDR3 coding DNA: TGTGCCAGCAGTAGACAAAAATCCTACGAGCAGTACTTC.

The CDR3 DNA sequence: TGTGCCAGCAGTTCGTACCTTCATGGCGGTAACTCCTATAATTCACCCCTCCACTTT. Translation gives CASSSYLHGGNSYNSPLHF. The chain uses TRBV27 and TRBJ1-6; D is undetermined. The CDR3 is made up of 19 amino acids. CDR1 is MNHEY, CDR2 SMNVEV, per germline (reference sequence). Trimming removed 4 bases from V and 0 bases from J, with 19 bases in between.

The J gene is TRBJ2-5, the V gene TRBV5-1; TRBD2 aligns across 8 bases. CDR3 length: 15 amino acids. The V segment lost 3 bases and the J segment 5 bases; nucleotides outside the gene matches: 9. Germline V gene lookup returns CDR1 SGHRS and CDR2 YFSETQ. The CDR3 DNA sequence: TGCGCCAGCAGCTCCCCCCATAGCGGGACCGAGACCCAGTACTTC. This encodes CASSSPHSGTETQYF.

In its sample, this clonotype was seen a few times. This chain links TRBV6-5 with TRBJ2-6, with D uncertain. CDR1 is MNHEY, CDR2 SVGAGI, per germline. V was cut by 0 bases and J by 2 bases, with 8 bases left in between. The CDR3 covers 16 residues. CDR3 in DNA: TGTGCCAGCAGTTACTCCGACGGCCCTGGGGCCAACGTCCTGACTTTC. Its translation: CASSYSDGPGANVLTF.

This clonotype was observed a handful of times. The chain is built from TRBV18 and TRBJ2-3; TRBD1 matches at 7 bases. V trimming: 6 bases; J trimming: 0 bases; junction bases outside the gene matches: 12. From germline, CDR1 is KGHSH and CDR2 LQKENI. The CDR3 length is 17 residues. CDR3 protein: CASSLYRDSYSTDTQYF. CDR3 nucleotides: TGTGCCAGCTCGCTCTACCGGGACAGCTATAGCACAGATACGCAGTATTTT.

The V and J genes are TRBV6-5 and TRBJ2-1, with 9 bases lining up with TRBD1. Germline CDR1 is MNHEY and CDR2 is SVGAGI. This CDR3 is 16 amino acids long. Trimming at V came to 8 bases and at J to 4 bases, leaving 12 bases not matched to a gene. CDR3 DNA sequence: TGTGCCAGCTGTCAGACCTTGACAGGGGGTTACAATGAGCAGTTCTTC. Encoded protein: CASCQTLTGGYNEQFF.

The rearrangement joins TRBV20-1 to TRBJ1-1; TRBD1 matches at 7 bases. There are 16 residues in the CDR3. The V gene end was trimmed by 7 bases and the J gene end by 0 bases; junction bases not matched to a gene: 14. Germline assignment: CDR1 DFQATT and CDR2 SNEGSKA (reference sequence). In DNA form, the CDR3 reads TGCAGTGACCCGGGACAGACCCCGAGGATGAACACTGAAGCTTTCTTT. The encoded protein is CSDPGQTPRMNTEAFF.